The next 28 T cell receptor beta chains were all read from a single sample in a study of OX40 agonist ivuxolimab in advanced cancers. Produced via immunoSEQ multiplex PCR; TCRdb's table is partial and in-frame only. The sample carries fewer than 80,000 clones, roughly 85% recorded once. This specimen was CD4+ or CD8+ T cells sorted from blood, taken in a trial of the OX40 agonist ivuxolimab. These receptors all stem from an adult with an advanced solid tumor such as melanoma, head and neck, liver or kidney cancer.

This chain links TRBV2 with TRBJ1-1; a weak D match, TRBD1 (5 bases). Per germline, CDR1 SNHLY and CDR2 FYNNEI. The CDR3 totals 15 residues. The V end was cut by 0 bases, the J end by 4 bases, with 12 bases between. CDR3 nucleotide sequence: TGTGCCAGCAGTGAAGCTCTTTCTGGGGGCACTGAAGCTTTCTTT. It encodes CASSEALSGGTEAFF.

This sequence joins TRBV6-4 and TRBJ1-1; 10 nucleotides agree with TRBD1. J was trimmed by 5 bases and V by 5 bases; bases with no gene match: 2. The CDR3 length is 13 residues. The germline V gene encodes CDR1 MRHNA and CDR2 SNTAGT. Here the CDR3 DNA reads TGTGCCAGCAGTCGGGACAGGGGAACTGAAGCTTTCTTT. Its protein is CASSRDRGTEAFF.

V and J are TRBV10-3 and TRBJ2-1; perhaps D is TRBD1 or TRBD2 (5 bases each). CDR1 and CDR2 (germline): ENHRY, SYGVKD. Trimming removed 7 bases at V and 7 bases at J, with 11 bases between. The CDR3 has 12 amino acids. The CDR3 region has the DNA TGTGCCATCACTCGAGGGGAAAATGAGCAGTTCTTC. It translates to CAITRGENEQFF.

This chain joins TRBV7-6 and TRBJ2-2, with TRBD2 matching 9 bases. Per the germline V gene, CDR1 is SGHVS and CDR2 is FNYEAQ. V gave up 1 base and J gave up 1 base; unmatched junction bases: 4. CDR3 length: 17 residues. The CDR3 sequence is CASSLDASGVNTGELFF. The CDR3, as DNA: TGTGCCAGCAGCTTAGACGCTAGCGGGGTGAACACCGGGGAGCTGTTTTTT.

The chain uses TRBV2 and TRBJ1-1, with 8 positions matching TRBD1. With 6 bases clipped from V and 11 bases from J, the junction kept 11 bases outside the gene matches. The CDR3 runs 13 residues. The germline CDR1 and CDR2 sequences are SNHLY and FYNNEI. In DNA form, the CDR3 reads TGTGCCAGCAGCCAGTCCGGACAGGGAGTGGCTTTCTTT. It translates to CASSQSGQGVAFF.

The CDR3 DNA sequence: TGTGCCAGCAGTCTCTCCTGGGGACAGGGGGCGCGTACCGGGGAGCTGTTTTTT. Its translation is CASSLSWGQGARTGELFF. V usage is TRBV27 and J usage is TRBJ2-2; 12 positions agree with TRBD1. Unmatched junction bases numbered 12, after V lost 5 bases and J lost 5 bases. From germline, CDR1 is MNHEY and CDR2 SMNVEV (reference sequence). The CDR3 spans 18 residues.

The rearrangement links TRBV21-1 to TRBJ2-2; the D call TRBD1 from the table was never checked on the DNA. TRBV21-1 is a documented pseudogene. The CDR3 length is 14 residues. CDR3 sequence (DNA): TGTGCCAGCAGCGAAGACAGGGACACCGGGGAGCTGTTTTTT. Protein sequence: CASSEDRDTGELFF.

The J gene is TRBJ2-7, the V gene TRBV7-8, with TRBD2 matching over 9 bases. Germline V gives CDR1 SGHVS, CDR2 FQNEAQ. The CDR3 sequence is 19 residues long. V was clipped by 4 bases and J by 3 bases; unmatched bases: 19. The CDR3 bases are TGTGCCAGCAGCTCCCTAGCGGGGAGGGGGGGTCGAACTAACTACGAGCAGTACTTC. Translated: CASSSLAGRGGRTNYEQYF.

The rearrangement uses TRBV7-3 and TRBJ2-7, with TRBD2 as a possible D gene (5 bases). The CDR3 runs 14 residues. Trimming took off 9 bases at V and 4 bases at J, with 19 bases between the two ends. Germline values: CDR1 SGHTA, CDR2 FQGTGA. CDR3 sequence: CASSPGIFSYEQYF. CDR3 DNA sequence: TGTGCCAGTTCGCCCGGGATTTTCTCTTACGAGCAGTACTTC.

The chain links TRBV2 to TRBJ1-5; TRBD1 is a possible D gene (6 bases). V was pared by 6 bases and J by 9 bases, with 12 bases between. This CDR3 spans 12 amino acids. CDR1 is SNHLY, CDR2 FYNNEI, per germline. The CDR3 DNA reads as TGTGCCAGCAGAACAGGGATGCCGCCCCAGCATTTT. The encoded protein is CASRTGMPPQHF.

This clone was seen a single time. This chain uses TRBV19 with TRBJ1-3; TRBD1 is a possible D gene (5 bases). V was cut by 6 bases and J by 0 bases, with 12 bases left in between. The CDR3 loop spans 15 amino acids. Germline V gene data show CDR1 as LNHDA and CDR2 as SQIVND (reference sequence). The CDR3 nucleotides are TGTGCCAGTAGGGCTGGGACGGCCTCTGGAAACACCATATATTTT. Residues: CASRAGTASGNTIYF.

V gene TRBV4-1 combines with J gene TRBJ2-4; tentatively, D is TRBD2 (6 bases). V was clipped by 1 base and J by 6 bases, with 13 bases between them. Germline CDR1 reads MGHRA; CDR2 reads YSYEKL. The CDR3 spans 15 residues. CDR3 in amino acids: CASSQVTPGGNIQYF. The CDR3 DNA reads TGCGCCAGCAGCCAAGTAACTCCCGGGGGAAACATTCAGTACTTC.

The V call is TRBV15, the J call TRBJ1-3; D may be TRBD1 (5 bases). With 0 bases removed from V and 1 base from J, the gap between germline ends came to 16 bases. The V gene's germline CDR1 is LNHNV and CDR2 YYDKDF (reference sequence). This CDR3 spans 18 amino acids. CDR3 in DNA: TGTGCCACCAGCAGAGAAAAGGGGATGAGAATTTCTGGAAACACCATATATTTT. This sequence encodes CATSREKGMRISGNTIYF.

The CDR3 reads CASSPEGTTPYNEQFF. The CDR3 nucleotides read TGTGCCAGCTCACCAGAAGGGACTACCCCCTACAATGAGCAGTTCTTC. The J gene is TRBJ2-1, the V gene TRBV18; TRBD2 agrees at 7 bases. V shed 2 bases and J 2 bases; nucleotides not matched to a gene: 6. This CDR3 region has 16 residues. In germline, CDR1 is KGHSH, CDR2 LQKENI.

The J gene is TRBJ2-3, the V gene TRBV10-3; D is perhaps TRBD1 (5 bases). Germline V CDR1 and CDR2: ENHRY, SYGVKD. The CDR3 spans 15 residues. V shed 10 bases and J shed 5 bases, with 22 bases lying between them. CDR3 region: CATAQTGAIGDTQYF. The DNA of the CDR3 is TGTGCCACGGCTCAAACAGGCGCTATAGGAGATACGCAGTATTTT.

V is TRBV11-2 and J is TRBJ1-2, with 8 bases aligning to TRBD1. J gave up 8 bases and V 4 bases, and 3 bases lay outside the gene matches. Germline V CDR1 and CDR2: SGHAT, FQNNGV. The CDR3 is 12 residues long. The CDR3 DNA reads as TGTGCCAGCAGCTCCGGACAGGGAGGCTACACCTTC. The encoded protein is CASSSGQGGYTF.

The genes are TRBV19 and TRBJ1-1, with 9 bases aligning to TRBD1. Germline lookup yields CDR1 LNHDA and CDR2 SQIVND (reference sequence). CDR3 size: 13 residues. Unmatched junction bases numbered 1, after V lost 4 bases and J lost 4 bases. The CDR3 loop reads CASSTDRGTEAFF. CDR3 coding DNA: TGTGCCAGTAGTACGGACAGGGGCACTGAAGCTTTCTTT.

This chain connects TRBV5-4 to TRBJ1-2; D remains unclear. Germline lookup yields CDR1 SGHNT and CDR2 YYREEE (reference sequence). Trimming took off 0 bases at V and 0 bases at J, with 6 bases between the two ends. The CDR3 extends over 14 amino acids. CDR3: CASSLAQSNYGYTF. The CDR3 bases are TGTGCCAGCAGCTTGGCACAGTCTAACTATGGCTACACCTTC.

Note on this clone: Within the sample, other DNA sequences also encode this same CDR3. The chain links TRBV5-1 to TRBJ2-5; the D is unclear. The V gene lost 2 bases and the J gene lost 1 base, with 3 bases spanning the gap. The CDR3 is made up of 12 amino acids. Germline V lookup: CDR1 SGHRS, CDR2 YFSETQ. The CDR3 sequence: CASSLRQETQYF. Written as DNA, the CDR3 is TGCGCCAGCAGCTTACGCCAAGAGACCCAGTACTTC. The whole variable domain, filled in from reference TRBV5-1 and TRBJ2-5, reads KAGVTQTPRYLIKTRGQQVTLSCSPISGHRSVSWYQQTPGQGLQFLFEYFSETQRNKGNFPGRFSGRQFSNSRSEMNVSTLELGDSALYLCASSLRQETQYFGPGTRLLVL.

This chain links TRBV19 with TRBJ1-5; the D is unclear. V lost 6 bases to trimming and J lost 6 bases, with 18 bases between them. From germline, CDR1 is LNHDA and CDR2 SQIVND (reference sequence). The CDR3 totals 15 residues. DNA of the CDR3: TGTGCCAGTAGGCGGGTCGAGACCCGGGGTCAGCCCCAGCATTTT. Encoded protein: CASRRVETRGQPQHF.

The chain has TRBV5-1 and TRBJ1-3; D remains unclear. This CDR3 is 15 amino acids long. Germline V lookup: CDR1 SGHRS, CDR2 YFSETQ. Trimming removed 1 base from V and 4 bases from J, with 12 bases in between. The CDR3 spells CASSLNPQDGNTIYF. The CDR3 DNA reads as TGCGCCAGCAGCTTGAATCCCCAGGACGGAAACACCATATATTTT. The variable domain in full, completed from reference TRBV5-1 and TRBJ1-3, reads KAGVTQTPRYLIKTRGQQVTLSCSPISGHRSVSWYQQTPGQGLQFLFEYFSETQRNKGNFPGRFSGRQFSNSRSEMNVSTLELGDSALYLCASSLNPQDGNTIYFGEGSWLTVV.

The rearrangement joins TRBV27 to TRBJ2-2; no clear D gene. V gave up 8 bases and J gave up 5 bases, with 9 bases separating them. The CDR3 consists of 12 residues. Germline loops: CDR1 MNHEY, CDR2 SMNVEV (reference sequence). In nucleotides, the CDR3 is TGTGCCAGCGTGGGGAATACCGGGGAGCTGTTTTTT. This codes for CASVGNTGELFF.

The CDR3 here is CASKVQGEGAYEQYF. CDR3 bases: TGTGCCAGCAAAGTCCAGGGAGAGGGAGCCTACGAGCAGTACTTC. The chain uses TRBV5-4 and TRBJ2-7; D could derive from TRBD1 or TRBD2 (5 bases each). V was trimmed by 6 bases and J by 2 bases, leaving 18 bases between them. Germline V gene sequence: CDR1 SGHNT, CDR2 YYREEE (reference sequence). This CDR3 has 15 amino acids.

The rearrangement joins TRBV6-5 to TRBJ2-1; D not certain. Per germline, CDR1 MNHEY and CDR2 SVGAGI. Trimming stripped 3 bases from V and 9 bases from J, with 18 bases between. The CDR3 contains 15 residues. The CDR3 spells CASSYATSPLSEQFF. The CDR3 DNA sequence: TGTGCCAGCAGTTATGCTACCTCGCCCCTCAGTGAGCAGTTCTTC.

This clone was found once. The genes are TRBV18 and TRBJ2-7; no definite D call. Germline V lookup: CDR1 KGHSH, CDR2 LQKENI. The CDR3 is 13 amino acids. The V gene lost 5 bases and the J gene lost 5 bases, with 13 bases spanning the gap. The CDR3: CASSNARTDEQYF. Here the CDR3 DNA reads TGTGCCAGCTCAAACGCCCGGACCGACGAGCAGTACTTC.

The chain joins TRBV19 to TRBJ2-4; perhaps TRBD1 as D (5 bases). V lost 0 bases to trimming and J lost 7 bases, with 16 bases between them. This CDR3 is built from 16 residues. CDR1 and CDR2 (germline): LNHDA, SQIVND (reference sequence). The CDR3 DNA follows: TGTGCCAGTAGTATAGATCCATCAGGGTTGCGCAACATTCAGTACTTC. It yields the protein CASSIDPSGLRNIQYF.

The chain uses TRBV4-2 and TRBJ2-2, with unresolved D. CDR1 is LGHNA, CDR2 YNFKEQ, per germline. The CDR3 totals 14 residues. V lost 0 bases and J lost 4, with 6 bases in between. CDR3 DNA: TGTGCCAGCAGCCAAGAGCCAGTCACCGGGGAGCTGTTTTTT. It encodes CASSQEPVTGELFF.

This clone has just one count. The chain employs TRBV11-2 and TRBJ1-1, with TRBD1 as a possible D gene (5 bases). The CDR3 is made up of 15 amino acids. The germline V and J ends were trimmed by 3 bases and 1 base, with 12 bases remaining between them. Germline loops: CDR1 SGHAT, CDR2 FQNNGV. The CDR3 DNA reads TGTGCCAGCAGCTTGGGGGTTCTCTGGAACACTGAAGCTTTCTTT. The encoded protein is CASSLGVLWNTEAFF.